Included here is one T cell receptor (beta chain) sequence, with context. Its cognate antigen is unknown. Tagging with unique molecular identifiers was applied to individual cDNA molecules. TCRdb reprocessed the 5' RACE reads with MiXCR, giving one entry per CDR3 protein. The repertoire includes 95,000 to 100,000 distinct CDR3 sequences, 9.5% to 11% of them detected once, and approximately 5% sits in the top ten. This record comes from a study of early T cells in non-severe SARS-CoV-2 infection. Across the whole study: The sequenced material was bulk RNA from unsorted whole blood, and its chains were unpaired.

Germline V gene sequence: CDR1 SGHNT, CDR2 YYREEE (reference sequence). V was clipped by 0 bases and J by 0 bases, with 10 bases between them. The CDR3 is 16 residues long. Study-level points and caveats: The VDJdb matching leaned toward anti-spike CD8 responses and overlooked private and CD4 specificities.

This TCR was sampled from an adult who was a healthcare worker with PCR-confirmed SARS-CoV-2 infection or an uninfected control (not recorded which). The V call is TRBV5-4, the J call TRBJ2-4, with a tentative D call TRBD2 (7 bases). The sample was whole blood. In nucleotides, the CDR3 is TGTGCCAGCAGCTTGGACGGGGGGCCAGCCAAAAACATTCAGTACTTC. Its translation: CASSLDGGPAKNIQYF.